The 17 T cell receptor beta chains presented below share a single source sample, sequenced in a study of T cell repertoires in cytomegalovirus infection. TCRdb used MiXCR to reprocess the reads, holding one entry per CDR3 protein. The repertoire holds 200,000 to 300,000 distinct CDR3 sequences, with over 9% as singletons. Sequencing was done on a sample of PBMCs. The receptor source for this set is a human donor in good health (CMV status not recorded). Some clones in this sample may be carry-over from other donors' samples.

Turning to this clonotype: Just one base apart from a much larger clone, this may be a read error. The chain links TRBV12-3 or TRBV12-4 to TRBJ1-5, with D possibly TRBD1 on 5 matching bases. Trimming took off 3 bases at V and 9 bases at J, with 18 bases between the two ends. The length of the CDR3 is 15 residues. The CDR3 DNA sequence: TGTGCCAGCAGTTTTGGAGTTGGGGACCCTCCGCCCCAGCATTTT. Encoded protein: CASSFGVGDPPPQHF.

This clonotype came up many times. The V call is TRBV10-3, the J call TRBJ1-2; perhaps TRBD1 as D (6 bases). This CDR3 spans 15 amino acids. Germline CDR1 reads ENHRY; CDR2 reads SYGVKD. Trimming stripped 4 bases from V and 2 bases from J, with 14 bases between. The CDR3 spells CAISGGQPTNYGYTF. In nucleotides, the CDR3 is TGTGCCATCAGTGGCGGACAGCCTACCAACTATGGCTACACCTTC.

V and J are TRBV10-3 and TRBJ2-3, with 7 bases fitting TRBD1. This CDR3 is built from 16 residues. The V segment lost 2 bases and the J segment 3 bases; nucleotides outside the gene matches: 8. Germline V CDR1 and CDR2: ENHRY, SYGVKD. The CDR3 loop reads CAISEPTGRETDTQYF. The CDR3 DNA follows: TGTGCCATCAGTGAGCCGACAGGGCGAGAGACAGATACGCAGTATTTT.

The genes are TRBV6-2 or TRBV6-3 and TRBJ2-2, with 7 bases identical to TRBD2. The germline V gene encodes CDR1 MNHEY and CDR2 SVGEGT. The CDR3 contains 14 residues. The V and J ends lost 7 bases and 6 bases, in that order; junction bases with no gene match: 8. The CDR3 loop is CASKRRERAGELFF. The DNA of the CDR3 is TGTGCCAGCAAAAGGCGGGAGAGGGCCGGGGAGCTGTTTTTT.

The rearrangement uses TRBV20-1 and TRBJ2-7; possibly TRBD2 for D (6 bases). The length of the CDR3 is 14 residues. Per the germline V gene, CDR1 is DFQATT and CDR2 is SNEGSKA (reference sequence). Deletions cut 3 bases from V and 5 bases from J, with 17 bases between. Here the CDR3 DNA reads TGCAGTGCTAGGATGGGGACTGCACTCCACGAGCAGTACTTC. It yields the protein CSARMGTALHEQYF.

This clonotype showed up many times. This chain links TRBV29-1 with TRBJ2-2, with TRBD1 as a possible D gene (6 bases). The V end lost 5 bases, the J end lost 7 bases, and 17 bases lay between the germline ends. CDR3 length: 14 amino acids. Germline V lookup: CDR1 SQVTM, CDR2 ANQGSEA. The CDR3 here is CSVLRDTPSGELFF. Written as DNA, the CDR3 is TGCAGCGTTCTCCGGGACACCCCAAGCGGGGAGCTGTTTTTT.

The sample holds many counts of this clonotype. The chain uses TRBV7-2 and TRBJ1-4; 7 bases fit TRBD1. In germline, CDR1 is SGHTA, CDR2 FQGNSA. Trimming at V came to 1 base and at J to 3 bases, leaving 8 bases not matched to a gene. This CDR3 comprises 17 residues. The CDR3 is CASSLDHNTGANEKLFF. DNA for the CDR3: TGTGCCAGCAGCTTAGATCATAACACAGGGGCTAATGAAAAACTGTTTTTT.

In this sample, this clonotype turned up many times. The V gene is TRBV19, the J gene TRBJ2-7; 7 bases line up with TRBD1. The germline V gene has CDR1 LNHDA and CDR2 SQIVND (reference sequence). The CDR3 is made up of 14 amino acids. Germline trimming cut 4 bases from V and 0 bases from J; bases unmatched to any gene: 3. The CDR3 is CASSRGQSSYEQYF. The CDR3 DNA reads as TGTGCCAGTAGTAGGGGACAGAGCTCCTACGAGCAGTACTTC.

The chain carries TRBV7-2 and TRBJ1-1; 7 bases match TRBD1. The CDR3 is 12 amino acids. From germline, CDR1 is SGHTA and CDR2 FQGNSA. With V trimmed by 2 bases and J by 8 bases, 2 bases remained unmatched. CDR3 protein: CASSLQGEEAFF. The CDR3 DNA follows: TGTGCCAGCAGCTTACAGGGGGAGGAAGCTTTCTTT.

This clonotype showed up many times. The chain uses TRBV6-6 and TRBJ2-5, with 12 nucleotides matching TRBD1. The V and J ends lost 5 bases and 3 bases, in that order; junction bases with no gene match: 13. Germline CDR1 reads MNHNY; CDR2 reads SVGAGI (reference sequence). The CDR3 covers 18 residues. The DNA for the CDR3 is TGTGCCAGCAGTCCGGGACAGGGGGCGCGAGGGACAAAAGAGACCCAGTACTTC. Translated, it gives CASSPGQGARGTKETQYF.

This clonotype was picked up many times. The chain links TRBV7-2 to TRBJ1-1; 7 nucleotides line up with TRBD1. The germline V gene has CDR1 SGHTA and CDR2 FQGNSA. V lost 0 bases to trimming and J lost 5 bases; unmatched junction nucleotides: 3. The CDR3 consists of 14 residues. Here the CDR3 reads CASSLAQGETEAFF. CDR3 sequence (DNA): TGTGCCAGCAGCTTAGCGCAGGGGGAGACTGAAGCTTTCTTT. Full variable domain (outside the CDR3, taken from reference TRBV7-2 and TRBJ1-1): GAGVSQSPSNKVTEKGKDVELRCDPISGHTALYWYRQSLGQGLEFLIYFQGNSAPDKSGLPSDRFSAERTGGSVSTLTIQRTQQEDSAVYLCASSLAQGETEAFFGQGTRLTVV.

This clonotype was counted many times. This chain joins TRBV4-1 and TRBJ2-3; 13 nucleotides match TRBD2. The CDR3 is made up of 16 amino acids. With V trimmed by 4 bases and J by 8 bases, 9 bases remained unmatched. The germline V gene encodes CDR1 MGHRA and CDR2 YSYEKL. In DNA, the CDR3 is TGCGCCAGCAGCCTCGGGACTAGCGGGACCAAAGGTACGCAGTATTTT. The encoded protein is CASSLGTSGTKGTQYF.

In its sample, this clonotype was seen many times. The chain joins TRBV7-9 to TRBJ1-6; 9 nucleotides align to TRBD1. This CDR3 is built from 15 residues. Germline-derived CDR1 and CDR2 are SEHNR and FQNEAQ (reference sequence). The V segment lost 1 base and the J segment 7 bases; nucleotides outside the gene matches: 2. The CDR3 coding sequence is TGTGCCAGCAGCTTAGGGGACAGGGTGAATTCACCCCTCCACTTT. Translation gives CASSLGDRVNSPLHF.

This clonotype was detected many times. The rearrangement links TRBV6-2 or TRBV6-3 to TRBJ2-5, with 8 nucleotides matching TRBD1. V lost 2 bases and J lost 6; bases outside the gene matches: 14. CDR3 length: 17 amino acids. The germline CDR1 and CDR2 sequences are MNHEY and SVGEGT. The CDR3, as DNA: TGTGCCAGCAGTTACACGCCGGGACAGGATCTGCGAAAGACCCAGTACTTC. It encodes CASSYTPGQDLRKTQYF.

This clonotype was counted ten times or more. The genes are TRBV29-1 and TRBJ2-7; 9 bases map to TRBD1. The CDR3 has 11 amino acids. The V gene end was trimmed by 7 bases and the J gene end by 11 bases; junction bases not matched to a gene: 9. The germline gives CDR1 SQVTM, CDR2 ANQGSEA. The CDR3 DNA sequence: TGCAGCGCGACCACCGGGACAGGGAAGTACTTC. Its protein product is CSATTGTGKYF.

Remarks on this clonotype: Likely a read error: the CDR3 ends without its conserved phenylalanine or tryptophan. The rearrangement links TRBV6-2 or TRBV6-3 to TRBJ2-7; D gene unclear. The CDR3 length is 17 residues. The V gene lost 5 bases and the J gene lost 4 bases, with 24 bases spanning the gap. Germline V gene data show CDR1 as MNHEY and CDR2 as SVGEGT. The CDR3 reads CASSLTGSTPRYYEQYL. CDR3 in DNA: TGTGCCAGCAGTCTAACCGGATCAACACCAAGGTATTACGAGCAGTACTTA.

This clonotype was seen at least ten times. The V call is TRBV7-2, the J call TRBJ2-2, with D perhaps matching TRBD2 (5 bases). The germline CDR1 and CDR2 sequences are SGHTA and FQGNSA. The ends were cut back, 5 bases at V and 3 bases at J, with 10 bases in the middle. The length of the CDR3 is 14 residues. The CDR3 loop is CASSPGGYTGELFF. For the CDR3, the DNA is TGTGCCAGCAGCCCAGGAGGCTACACCGGGGAGCTGTTTTTT.